This TCR beta chain was found in a study of post-analysis software for immune sequencing data. Across the study: Patients with relapsing-remitting, secondary progressive and progressive-relapsing multiple sclerosis courses were all represented.

Regarding the study as a whole: TRBV5-6, TRBV5-1 and TRBV20-1 belonged to a set of about five TRBV segments that were more frequent in patients than controls. Significantly decreased normalized Chao1 diversity was recorded for multiple sclerosis patients relative to controls. Those samples that were prepared in the same batch co-clustered strongly by F measure.

Unique-molecular-identifier-tagged TCR beta cDNA libraries were used. The source material, about 0.85 to 11 million T cells, gave rise to about 460,000 cDNA molecules. TCRdb recomputed calls from the PCR reads with MiXCR, one row per CDR3 protein. The repertoire includes fewer than 850,000 distinct CDR3 sequences, 25% to 30% of them detected once, and around 0.56% sits in the top ten. Regarding this clonotype: Its cognate antigen is unknown.

The germline gives CDR1 MDHEN, CDR2 SYDVKM. V trimming: 8 bases; J trimming: 11 bases; junction bases outside the gene matches: 16. The CDR3 length is 15 residues. Sequenced material: blood. The rearrangement joins TRBV28 to TRBJ2-5; 11 bases are a match to TRBD1. The TCR comes from a girl under 18 with multiple sclerosis. This chain's CDR3 is CASLGQGAIFEEQYF. The CDR3 coding sequence is TGTGCCAGCCTCGGACAGGGGGCTATCTTTGAGGAGCAGTACTTC.